The text below deals with one T cell receptor beta chain. Other nucleotide sequences from this sample produce the same CDR3. The data stem from a study of blood T cell repertoires in COVID-19. In the study overall: The samples span acute and convalescent COVID-19 from the United States, Italy and Spain.

Some clones are missing from TCRdb's copy, which holds only in-frame ones; the method was immunoSEQ multiplex PCR. This table holds about 75,000 clones, 84% found once. V lost 5 bases, J lost 4 bases, and 8 bases stayed unmatched. The CDR3 contains 14 residues. From germline, CDR1 is PRHDT and CDR2 FYEKMQ (reference sequence). The clonotype comes from a woman in her forties or fifties with acute or convalescent COVID-19. Source material: peripheral blood. The chain is built from TRBV13 and TRBJ2-7; TRBD2 aligns across 7 bases. CDR3 protein: CASSLPGGSYEQYF. CDR3 sequence (DNA): TGTGCCAGCAGCCTCCCCGGCGGGAGTTACGAGCAGTACTTC.